One sample yielded the 11 T cell receptor beta chains listed below, sequenced in a study of blood T cell repertoires in COVID-19. Some clones are missing from TCRdb's copy, which holds only in-frame ones; the method was immunoSEQ multiplex PCR. The table lists more than 120,000 clones, about 88% of them singletons. What was sequenced was peripheral blood. These receptors were taken from a human donor with acute or convalescent COVID-19. The donor label of this sample is uncertain.

This chain joins TRBV7-3 and TRBJ2-7; the match to TRBD1 covers 7 bases. Trimming removed 0 bases from V and 10 bases from J; junction bases left unmatched: 6. CDR3 size: 13 residues. Germline V gene sequence: CDR1 SGHTA, CDR2 FQGTGA. The CDR3 DNA sequence: TGTGCCAGCAGCTTAACTCCGACAGGGAAACAGTACGTC. Its protein product is CASSLTPTGKQYV.

This chain links TRBV28 with TRBJ1-1; no clear D gene. V lost 3 bases, J lost 0 bases, and 8 bases lay in between. CDR3 length equals 14 residues. Germline V CDR1 and CDR2: MDHEN, SYDVKM. CDR3 region: CASSFFAMNTEAFF. CDR3 DNA: TGTGCCAGCAGTTTTTTTGCTATGAACACTGAAGCTTTCTTT.

The rearrangement links TRBV19 to TRBJ1-1; TRBD1 matches at 9 bases. The CDR3 runs to 14 residues. The trim removed 4 bases at V and 11 bases at J, leaving 11 bases unmatched. The V gene's germline CDR1 is LNHDA and CDR2 SQIVND (reference sequence). The chain's CDR3 is CASSREQGARWAFF. The DNA of the CDR3 is TGTGCCAGTAGTAGGGAACAGGGGGCGCGTTGGGCTTTCTTT.

This clone showed up just once. The chain carries TRBV5-1 and TRBJ1-6, with 11 positions matching TRBD1. Germline values: CDR1 SGHRS, CDR2 YFSETQ. The CDR3 loop spans 15 amino acids. V gave up 3 bases and J gave up 11 bases; unmatched junction bases: 7. This CDR3 reads CASSSLGQGDAPLHF. The CDR3 coding sequence is TGCGCCAGCAGCTCGTTGGGACAGGGGGACGCACCCCTCCACTTT.

There are a few counts of this clone. The chain recombines TRBV19 with TRBJ1-1; 7 positions match TRBD1. This CDR3 comprises 13 residues. CDR1 is LNHDA and CDR2 is SQIVND in the germline V gene (reference sequence). Trimming at V came to 6 bases and at J to 11 bases, leaving 12 bases not matched to a gene. CDR3 sequence (DNA): TGTGCCAGTAGCCAGAGACAGGGATTAAGCGCTTTCTTT. It is translated as CASSQRQGLSAFF. The full variable domain, in which reference TRBV19 and TRBJ1-1 provide the parts outside the CDR3, is DGGITQSPKYLFRKEGQNVTLSCEQNLNHDAMYWYRQDPGQGLRLIYYSQIVNDFQKGDIAEGYSVSREKKESFPLTVTSAQKNPTAFYLCASSQRQGLSAFFGQGTRLTVV.

The rearrangement uses TRBV7-3 and TRBJ2-5; 11 bases agree with TRBD2. Germline V gene data show CDR1 as SGHTA and CDR2 as FQGTGA. CDR3 size: 16 residues. V dropped 5 bases and J dropped 2; count of bases not matched to a gene: 7. Written as DNA, the CDR3 is TGTGCCAGCAGCCCCTGGGCTAGCGGGGGGCAAGAGACCCAGTACTTC. It yields the protein CASSPWASGGQETQYF.

This clone was observed a handful of times. The V and J genes are TRBV30 and TRBJ2-7; 10 nucleotides line up with TRBD1. The CDR3 spans 16 residues. V gave up 3 bases and J gave up 1 base; unmatched junction bases: 9. The germline gives CDR1 GTSNPN, CDR2 SVGIG (reference sequence). The CDR3 here is CAWRSIGQGGSYEQYF. Written as DNA, the CDR3 is TGTGCCTGGAGGAGCATAGGACAGGGGGGTTCCTACGAGCAGTACTTC.

V is TRBV7-6 and J is TRBJ1-5; a weak D match, TRBD1 (5 bases). The CDR3 is made up of 15 amino acids. Trimming shortened V by 1 base and J by 4 bases, and 11 bases separated the two germline ends. Germline V gives CDR1 SGHVS, CDR2 FNYEAQ. Written as DNA, the CDR3 is TGTGCCAGCAGCTTAGGAACAGGCCCTAATCAGCCCCAGCATTTT. It yields the protein CASSLGTGPNQPQHF.

V and J are TRBV6-6 and TRBJ1-2; 10 bases match TRBD1. Germline V lookup: CDR1 MNHNY, CDR2 SVGAGI (reference sequence). This CDR3 has 16 residues. The J segment lost 8 bases and the V segment lost 2 bases, leaving 11 bases of the junction unmatched. As DNA, the CDR3 is TGTGCCAGCAGTTACCCACAGACAGGGGGCGCGGAAGGCTACACCTTC. Translated: CASSYPQTGGAEGYTF.

The chain uses TRBV7-9 and TRBJ1-4; the D is unclear. Deletions cut 5 bases from V and 13 bases from J, with 17 bases between. Germline assignment: CDR1 SEHNR and CDR2 FQNEAQ (reference sequence). CDR3 length: 13 residues. The CDR3 is CASSGVGPEGLFF. DNA of the CDR3: TGTGCCAGCAGCGGGGTAGGACCGGAGGGACTGTTTTTT.

This clone was counted only a few times. The chain links TRBV28 to TRBJ1-5; a weak D match, TRBD1 (5 bases). V was pared by 2 bases and J by 5 bases, with 10 bases between. The CDR3 runs to 14 residues. Germline lookup yields CDR1 MDHEN and CDR2 SYDVKM. CDR3: CASSLTAGDQPQHF. CDR3 bases: TGTGCCAGCAGTTTAACTGCGGGGGATCAGCCCCAGCATTTT. Full variable domain (missing parts from reference TRBV28 and TRBJ1-5): DVKVTQSSRYLVKRTGEKVFLECVQDMDHENMFWYRQDPGLGLRLIYFSYDVKMKEKGDIPEGYSVSREKKERFSLILESASTNQTSMYLCASSLTAGDQPQHFGDGTRLSIL.